The next 12 T cell receptor beta chains were all read from a single sample in a study of metastatic and nonmetastatic thyroid tumors. Every patient was untreated before thyroid surgery. With MiXCR, TCRdb called clones anew from the PCR reads. The profile shows 6,500 to 9,000 clones, approximately 30% of them singletons. Specimen: adjacent normal tissue. Receptor source: a female donor with papillary thyroid cancer or a benign thyroid nodule (not recorded which). Some clones in this sample may be carry-over from other donors' samples.

CDR3 sequence reads: CASSLAGRVIHNEQFF. The CDR3 coding sequence is TGTGCCAGCAGCTTGGCCGGTAGGGTTATACACAATGAGCAGTTCTTC. The chain links TRBV5-6 to TRBJ2-1; D remains ambiguous. The germline CDR1 and CDR2 sequences are SGHDT and YYEEEE. With 0 bases removed from V and 5 bases from J, the gap between germline ends came to 15 bases. The CDR3 extends over 16 amino acids.

The chain has TRBV12-3 or TRBV12-4 and TRBJ2-7; TRBD1 might be the D (6 bases). The CDR3 contains 13 residues. Trimming removed 6 bases at V and 1 base at J, with 10 bases between. CDR3 bases: TGTGCCAGCAGCCTACAGGGTTCCTACGAGCAGTACTTC. Its protein is CASSLQGSYEQYF.

The chain uses TRBV27 and TRBJ2-7, with a tentative D call TRBD1 (6 bases). V was trimmed by 4 bases and J by 5 bases, leaving 12 bases between them. Germline CDR1 MNHEY, CDR2 SMNVEV (reference sequence). CDR3 length: 13 amino acids. CDR3 sequence: CASSSSGVHEQYF. The DNA for the CDR3 is TGTGCCAGCAGTTCTTCAGGGGTCCACGAGCAGTACTTC.

V usage is TRBV5-6 and J usage is TRBJ1-2; 7 bases fit TRBD1. The V and J ends lost 4 bases and 3 bases, in that order; junction bases with no gene match: 6. The length of the CDR3 is 14 residues. Germline CDR1 and CDR2: SGHDT and YYEEEE. In nucleotides, the CDR3 is TGTGCCAGCAGCCCCGGACAGGCGGACTATGGCTACACCTTC. It codes for CASSPGQADYGYTF.

CDR3 in DNA: TGTGCCAGCAGCGCCTCCGCAGGGGAGGACACAGATACGCAGTATTTT. It translates to CASSASAGEDTDTQYF. The chain couples TRBV13 to TRBJ2-3; D tentatively fits TRBD1 or TRBD2 (6 bases each). Germline V gene sequence: CDR1 PRHDT, CDR2 FYEKMQ (reference sequence). CDR3 length: 16 amino acids. The V end lost 5 bases, the J end lost 2 bases, and 17 bases lay between the germline ends.

Ten or more counts support this clone. The chain has TRBV7-2 and TRBJ1-2; no firm D call. Germline CDR1 is SGHTA and CDR2 is FQGNSA. CDR3 length: 15 amino acids. V lost 1 base, J lost 0 bases, and 9 bases lay in between. CDR3: CASSLVGFPNYGYTF. CDR3 in DNA: TGTGCCAGCAGCTTAGTCGGCTTTCCTAACTATGGCTACACCTTC.

This clone was observed a handful of times. A read error may produce the germline difference seen at one junction end. The chain couples TRBV6-5 to TRBJ2-1; D perhaps matches TRBD1 (5 bases). Germline V gene lookup returns CDR1 MNHEY and CDR2 SVGAGI. CDR3 length: 13 amino acids. The CDR3 region has the DNA TGTGCCAGCAGTTTAGGACACTACAATGAGCAGTTCTTT. Its translation is CASSLGHYNEQFF.

This clone came up a few times. J is TRBJ2-3 and V is TRBV6-1; 14 bases agree with TRBD2. Germline V CDR1 and CDR2: MNHNS, SASEGT. Losses at the gene ends were 4 bases for V and 7 bases for J; bases not matched to a gene: 4. This CDR3 is built from 15 residues. CDR3 in DNA: TGTGCCAGCAGTGGCGGGACTAGCGGGAGCTATACGCAGTATTTT. Protein: CASSGGTSGSYTQYF.

This clone was counted many times. It may be a read error: a sequence one base away is much more abundant. Other DNA sequences in the sample encode the same CDR3. The chain links TRBV5-1 to TRBJ2-1; D is undetermined. This CDR3 has 14 residues. V was cut by 2 bases and J by 6 bases, with 12 bases left in between. The germline gives CDR1 SGHRS, CDR2 YFSETQ. The CDR3 DNA is TGCGCCAGCAGCTTCAAGTTGTTTAGCAATGAGCAGTTCTTC. It specifies CASSFKLFSNEQFF. The complete variable domain, with remaining parts taken from reference TRBV5-1 and TRBJ2-1, reads KAGVTQTPRYLIKTRGQQVTLSCSPISGHRSVSWYQQTPGQGLQFLFEYFSETQRNKGNFPGRFSGRQFSNSRSEMNVSTLELGDSALYLCASSFKLFSNEQFFGPGTRLTVL.

This clone was detected many times. The J gene is TRBJ2-2, the V gene TRBV12-3 or TRBV12-4, with 12 bases that match TRBD2. V dropped 5 bases and J dropped 4; count of bases not matched to a gene: 5. The CDR3 totals 16 residues. Here the CDR3 reads CASSPLAGGLTGELFF. CDR3 DNA: TGTGCCAGCAGTCCTCTAGCGGGAGGGCTCACCGGGGAGCTGTTTTTT.

About this clone: At one of its ends the junction is not consistent with the germline gene, which may arise from a read error. The chain combines TRBV6-2 or TRBV6-3 with TRBJ1-5, with 8 bases matching TRBD1. The CDR3 length is 15 residues. Per the germline V gene, CDR1 is MNHEY and CDR2 is SVGEGT. CDR3 coding DNA: TGTGCCAGAAGGAAAACAGGGGGGCACAATCACCCCCAGCCTTTT. Amino acid sequence: CARRKTGGHNHPQPF.

This chain connects TRBV20-1 to TRBJ1-2, with D perhaps matching TRBD1 (5 bases). This CDR3 spans 13 amino acids. Germline loops: CDR1 DFQATT, CDR2 SNEGSKA (reference sequence). V lost 2 bases to trimming and J lost 7 bases, with 14 bases between them. In DNA form, the CDR3 reads TGCAGTGCTAGACGCCCGACAGTTTCTGGCTACACCTTC. As protein: CSARRPTVSGYTF.